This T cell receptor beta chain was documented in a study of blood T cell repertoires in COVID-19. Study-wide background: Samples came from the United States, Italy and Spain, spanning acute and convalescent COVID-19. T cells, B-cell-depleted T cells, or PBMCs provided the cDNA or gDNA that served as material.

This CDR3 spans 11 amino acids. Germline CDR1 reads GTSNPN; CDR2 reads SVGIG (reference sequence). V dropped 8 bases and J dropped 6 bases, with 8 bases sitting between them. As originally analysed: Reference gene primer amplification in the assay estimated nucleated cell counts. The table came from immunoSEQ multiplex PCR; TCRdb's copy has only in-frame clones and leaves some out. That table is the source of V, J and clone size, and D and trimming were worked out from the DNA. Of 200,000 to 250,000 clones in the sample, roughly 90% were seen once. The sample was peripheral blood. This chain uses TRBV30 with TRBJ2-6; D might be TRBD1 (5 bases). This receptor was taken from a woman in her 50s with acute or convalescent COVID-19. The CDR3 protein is CAGGQANVLTF. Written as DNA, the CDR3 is TGTGCCGGTGGACAGGCCAACGTCCTGACTTTC.